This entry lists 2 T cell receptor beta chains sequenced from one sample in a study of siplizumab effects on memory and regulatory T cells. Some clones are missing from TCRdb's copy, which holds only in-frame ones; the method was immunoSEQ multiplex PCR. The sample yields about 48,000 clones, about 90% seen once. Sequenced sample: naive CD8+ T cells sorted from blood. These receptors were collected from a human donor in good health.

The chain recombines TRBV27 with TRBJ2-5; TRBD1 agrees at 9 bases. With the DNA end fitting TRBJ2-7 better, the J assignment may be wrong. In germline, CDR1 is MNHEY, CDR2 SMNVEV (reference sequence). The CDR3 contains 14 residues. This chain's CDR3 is CASSPGTGFYEQYF. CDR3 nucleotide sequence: TGTGCCAGCAGTCCTGGGACAGGGTTCTACGAGCAGTACTTC.

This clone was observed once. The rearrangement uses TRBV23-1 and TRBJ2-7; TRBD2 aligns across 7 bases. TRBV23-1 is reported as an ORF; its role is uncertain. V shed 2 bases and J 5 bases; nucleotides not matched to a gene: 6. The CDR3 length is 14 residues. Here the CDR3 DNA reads TGCGCCAGCAGTCAACCCCCGGGGAGGGACGAGCAGTACTTC. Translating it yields CASSQPPGRDEQYF.